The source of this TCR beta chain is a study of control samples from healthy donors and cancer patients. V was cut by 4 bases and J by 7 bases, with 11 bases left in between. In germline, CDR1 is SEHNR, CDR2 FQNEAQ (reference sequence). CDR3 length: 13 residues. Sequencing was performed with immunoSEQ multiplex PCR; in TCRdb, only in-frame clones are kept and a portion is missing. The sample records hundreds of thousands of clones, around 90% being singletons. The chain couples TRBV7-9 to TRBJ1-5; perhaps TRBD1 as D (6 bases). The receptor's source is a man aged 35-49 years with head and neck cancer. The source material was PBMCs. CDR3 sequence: CASSSTGNQPQHF. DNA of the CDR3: TGTGCCAGCAGCTCTACAGGGAACCAGCCCCAGCATTTT.